This entry is about one T cell receptor beta chain. An end of the junction differs from the germline gene, which may be a read error. The germline V gene has CDR1 LNHDA and CDR2 SQIVND (reference sequence). The CDR3 runs 17 residues. The data derive from a study of cytomegalovirus exposure and HLA in healthy donors. Study as a whole: From donors who were HLA-typed, an early data release held 80 million or so unique TCRs.

The PCR made use of 60 Vbeta and 13 Jbeta primers. Sequencing used immunoSEQ multiplex PCR; TCRdb keeps in-frame clones, though not all of them. The repertoire has about 160,000 clones, roughly 80% of them found once; the top ten carry approximately 1.5%. The chain uses TRBV19 and TRBJ2-2; 8 bases map to TRBD1. The material sequenced was PBMCs. The TCR originated in a male donor in good health and CMV-seronegative. In DNA, the CDR3 is TGTGCCAATAGTATTTTGGGCGGGACAGGGAACACCGGGGAGCTGTTTTTT. It is translated as CANSILGGTGNTGELFF.